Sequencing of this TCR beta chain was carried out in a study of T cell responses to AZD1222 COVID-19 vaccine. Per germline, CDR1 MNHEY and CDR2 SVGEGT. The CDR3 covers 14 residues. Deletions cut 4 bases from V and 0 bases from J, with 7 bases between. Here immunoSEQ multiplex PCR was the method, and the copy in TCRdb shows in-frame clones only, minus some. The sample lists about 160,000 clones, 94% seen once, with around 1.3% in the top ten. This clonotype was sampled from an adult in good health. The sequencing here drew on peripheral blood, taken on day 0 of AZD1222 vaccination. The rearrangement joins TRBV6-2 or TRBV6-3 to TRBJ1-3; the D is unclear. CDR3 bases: TGTGCCAGCAGTTCCGAGAACTCTGGAAACACCATATATTTT. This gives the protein CASSSENSGNTIYF.